This T cell receptor beta chain was obtained from a study of post-analysis software for immune sequencing data. Study summary: There were relapsing-remitting, secondary progressive and progressive-relapsing multiple sclerosis among the disease courses included. Study conclusions and caveats: In patients, TRBV5-6, TRBV5-1 and TRBV20-1 belonged to 4 or 5 TRBV segments found more frequently than in controls. Comparison with controls showed significantly lower normalized Chao1 diversity in multiple sclerosis patients.

Of note for this clonotype: The target antigen is unknown.

cDNA libraries for TCR beta contained unique molecular identifiers. Input of roughly 0.85 to 11 million T cells yielded roughly 530,000 cDNA molecules. TCRdb analysed the PCR reads with MiXCR anew, one entry per CDR3 protein. There are 500,000 to 600,000 distinct CDR3 sequences in the sample; about 44% occur only once, and around 1.7% lies in the top ten. V shed 5 bases and J 1 base; nucleotides not matched to a gene: 7. Germline values: CDR1 MNHNS, CDR2 SASEGT. The CDR3 length is 15 residues. Sequenced input: blood. The chain is built from TRBV6-1 and TRBJ2-7, with 8 bases fitting TRBD1. This receptor was identified in a girl under 18 with multiple sclerosis. The chain's CDR3 is CASSTQTGDSYEQYF. The CDR3 nucleotides read TGTGCCAGCAGTACCCAGACAGGGGATTCCTACGAGCAGTACTTC.